This T cell receptor (beta chain) was profiled in a study of T-cell memory formation after mild COVID-19. Study-level findings and limits: Whether day 37 second-wave clones are SARS-CoV-2-specific was not confirmed.

As for this clonotype: Its target is unknown.

Germline V gene data show CDR1 as SNHLY and CDR2 as FYNNEI. V lost 4 bases and J lost 9, with 16 bases in between. The CDR3 has 14 residues. TCRdb passed the 5' RACE reads through MiXCR, listing each CDR3 protein once. The table has 310,000 or so distinct CDR3 sequences, approximately 16% seen once. Sequenced: PBMCs or a T cell subset sorted from them (not recorded which). The gene calls are TRBV2 and TRBJ1-5; possible D gene TRBD1, 6 bases. This clonotype originated in a young man who had mild COVID-19 (a few samples of this study predate the infection). Cell type and time point are not known. The CDR3 DNA reads as TGTGCCAGCAGTGGAGGGCAGGGGTCTCGGCCCCAGCATTTT. Protein product: CASSGGQGSRPQHF.